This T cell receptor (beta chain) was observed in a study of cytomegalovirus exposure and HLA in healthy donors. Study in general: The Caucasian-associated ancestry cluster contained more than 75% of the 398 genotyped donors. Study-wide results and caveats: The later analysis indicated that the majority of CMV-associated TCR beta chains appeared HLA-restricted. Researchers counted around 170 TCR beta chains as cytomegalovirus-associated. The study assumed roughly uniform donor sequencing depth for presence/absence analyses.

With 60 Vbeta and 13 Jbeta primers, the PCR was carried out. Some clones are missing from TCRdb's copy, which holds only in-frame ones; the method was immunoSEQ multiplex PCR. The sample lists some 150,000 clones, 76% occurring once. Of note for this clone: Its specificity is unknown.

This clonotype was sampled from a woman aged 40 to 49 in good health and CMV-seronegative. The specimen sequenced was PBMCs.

CDR3 sequence (DNA): TGTGCCAGCAGAATGGGGGGAGGTAGTGGCTACACCTTC. As protein: CASRMGGGSGYTF. The chain combines TRBV25-1 with TRBJ1-2; the D gene is possibly TRBD1 (5 bases). CDR3 length: 13 amino acids. Germline assignment: CDR1 MGHDK and CDR2 SYGVNS. The V and J ends lost 6 bases and 7 bases respectively, with 15 bases between them.